The 16 T cell receptor beta chains given below trace back to one sample, sequenced in a study of T cell responses to AZD1222 COVID-19 vaccine. Data came from immunoSEQ multiplex PCR; TCRdb stores just in-frame clones and leaves some out. The sample carries under 150,000 clones, about 87% recorded once. Sequencing was performed on peripheral blood, taken on day 0 of AZD1222 vaccination. Source of these receptors: an adult in good health.

This clone was picked up one time. CDR3 DNA: TGTGCCAGCAGCCCCCAAGACGAGCAGTACTTC. Translated, it gives CASSPQDEQYF. The chain combines TRBV7-9 with TRBJ2-7; no definite D call. CDR3 length equals 11 residues. The V gene lost 5 bases and the J gene lost 5 bases, with 7 bases spanning the gap. Germline loops: CDR1 SEHNR, CDR2 FQNEAQ (reference sequence).

The chain carries TRBV2 and TRBJ2-1; no definite D call. V lost 8 bases to trimming and J lost 2 bases, with 10 bases between them. This CDR3 is built from 13 residues. Germline CDR1 is SNHLY and CDR2 is FYNNEI. For the CDR3, the DNA is TGTGCCAGCGGGAAGGGCACCTACAATGAGCAGTTCTTC. This gives the protein CASGKGTYNEQFF.

J is TRBJ2-7 and V is TRBV6-2 or TRBV6-3, with D tentatively TRBD1 or TRBD2 (5 bases each). Germline V lookup: CDR1 MNHEY, CDR2 SVGEGT. The length of the CDR3 is 16 residues. V gave up 2 bases and J gave up 2 bases, with 16 bases separating them. The CDR3 sequence is CASSYELGGGPYEQYF. DNA for the CDR3: TGTGCCAGCAGTTACGAGCTTGGTGGGGGTCCCTACGAGCAGTACTTC.

This clone was picked up a small number of times. The genes are TRBV5-1 and TRBJ2-1; D not resolved. CDR1 is SGHRS, CDR2 YFSETQ, per germline. The V end lost 2 bases, the J end lost 4 bases, and 13 bases lay between the germline ends. There are 15 residues in the CDR3. CDR3 region: CASSFDHLLYNEQFF. CDR3 nucleotides: TGCGCCAGCAGCTTCGACCATTTATTATACAATGAGCAGTTCTTC.

The chain carries TRBV19 and TRBJ1-4; 9 bases match TRBD1. The CDR3 spans 15 residues. V gave up 3 bases and J gave up 6 bases; unmatched junction bases: 5. Germline V gene data show CDR1 as LNHDA and CDR2 as SQIVND (reference sequence). CDR3 nucleotides: TGTGCCAGTAGTATCGGTCACAGGGGGCATGAAAAACTGTTTTTT. Translation gives CASSIGHRGHEKLFF.

V is TRBV7-2 and J is TRBJ1-3; tentative D call: TRBD1 (6 bases). The CDR3 is 16 amino acids. CDR1 and CDR2 (germline): SGHTA, FQGNSA. V was clipped by 2 bases and J by 3 bases, with 14 bases between them. The CDR3 loop reads CASSLSQGLYGNTIYF. DNA for the CDR3: TGTGCCAGCAGCTTATCTCAGGGGCTATATGGAAACACCATATATTTT.

The chain combines TRBV27 with TRBJ1-1; TRBD1 agrees at 8 bases. The V segment lost 2 bases and the J segment 1 base; nucleotides outside the gene matches: 3. CDR1 and CDR2 from the germline V gene are MNHEY and SMNVEV (reference sequence). The CDR3 consists of 15 residues. The DNA for the CDR3 is TGTGCCAGCAGTTTACTAGGGACAGGGAACACTGAAGCTTTCTTT. This sequence encodes CASSLLGTGNTEAFF.

This clone was seen more than once but under ten times. This sequence joins TRBV4-1 and TRBJ1-3; D is unclear. The CDR3 loop spans 19 amino acids. V dropped 0 bases and J dropped 0 bases, with 18 bases sitting between them. Germline CDR1 reads MGHRA; CDR2 reads YSYEKL. This chain's CDR3 is CASSQDYPLKGRSGNTIYF. CDR3 bases: TGCGCCAGCAGCCAAGATTATCCCCTGAAGGGCCGCTCTGGAAACACCATATATTTT.

The J gene is TRBJ1-5, the V gene TRBV2; the D is unclear. CDR3 length: 15 residues. CDR1 and CDR2 from the germline V gene are SNHLY and FYNNEI. The V and J ends lost 7 bases and 2 bases respectively, with 15 bases between them. CDR3 protein: CASKLSPGGNQPQHF. The CDR3 DNA sequence: TGTGCCAGCAAGCTCAGTCCGGGAGGCAATCAGCCCCAGCATTTT.

The CDR3 region is CASSYRKRQGQASNQPQHF. The CDR3 DNA reads TGTGCCAGCAGTTACAGGAAGCGACAGGGACAGGCTAGCAATCAGCCCCAGCATTTT. The chain has TRBV6-2 or TRBV6-3 and TRBJ1-5, with 8 positions matching TRBD1. V trimming: 2 bases; J trimming: 0 bases; junction bases outside the gene matches: 12. The germline gives CDR1 MNHEY, CDR2 SVGEGT. This CDR3 has 19 residues.

The chain employs TRBV4-1 and TRBJ1-1; 9 bases are shared with TRBD1. Germline V gene lookup returns CDR1 MGHRA and CDR2 YSYEKL. The CDR3 has 15 amino acids. The J segment lost 4 bases and the V segment lost 3 bases, leaving 6 bases of the junction unmatched. The CDR3 spells CASSQPGTGPTEAFF. The CDR3 DNA reads as TGCGCCAGCAGCCAGCCCGGGACAGGGCCCACTGAAGCTTTCTTT.

The CDR3 bases are TGTGCCAGCAGCTTAGGGCCGTCCGAGCAGTACTTC. It encodes CASSLGPSEQYF. The chain joins TRBV7-9 to TRBJ2-7; D is undetermined. The CDR3 totals 12 residues. V lost 1 base, J lost 6 bases, and 7 bases lay in between. Germline V gene data show CDR1 as SEHNR and CDR2 as FQNEAQ (reference sequence).

The chain is built from TRBV28 and TRBJ2-5; D gene uncertain. This CDR3 is 14 amino acids long. CDR1 and CDR2 (germline): MDHEN, SYDVKM. The V end was cut by 1 base, the J end by 4 bases, with 10 bases between. The CDR3, as DNA: TGTGCCAGCAGTTTATCTGGGAACGGAGAGACCCAGTACTTC. Residues: CASSLSGNGETQYF.

The chain is built from TRBV7-2 and TRBJ2-2; the match to TRBD1 covers 9 bases. The V gene's germline CDR1 is SGHTA and CDR2 FQGNSA. CDR3 size: 17 residues. Losses at the gene ends were 3 bases for V and 3 bases for J; bases not matched to a gene: 8. The CDR3 sequence: CASSFGTGSMDTGELFF. The CDR3 DNA is TGTGCCAGCAGCTTCGGGACAGGGAGCATGGACACCGGGGAGCTGTTTTTT.

This clone showed up just a few times. CDR3 sequence: CASSLGRGLATDTQYF. DNA for the CDR3: TGTGCCAGCAGCTTAGGGAGGGGCCTAGCCACAGATACGCAGTATTTT. The gene calls are TRBV7-2 and TRBJ2-3; D possibly corresponds to TRBD2 (6 bases). Germline-derived CDR1 and CDR2 are SGHTA and FQGNSA. V lost 1 base to trimming and J lost 2 bases, with 13 bases between them. The CDR3 runs 16 residues.

In this sample, this clone turned up once. V is TRBV6-4 and J is TRBJ2-7; TRBD1 agrees at 8 bases. This CDR3 has 17 residues. Germline V CDR1 and CDR2: MRHNA, SNTAGT. Trimming took 0 bases from V and 3 from J; bases not matched to a gene: 10. The CDR3 loop reads CASSDSFGQGVFYEQYF. The CDR3 DNA sequence: TGTGCCAGCAGTGACTCGTTCGGACAGGGTGTTTTCTACGAGCAGTACTTC.